These 4 T cell receptor beta chains were sequenced from one sample in a study of T cells in Graves' hyperthyroidism and ophthalmopathy. Template material for amplifying TCR beta CDR3 regions consisted of RNA transcripts. TCR CDR3 underwent first-round RT-PCR with the HTBI primer set. In TCRdb, the multiplex PCR reads were re-called with MiXCR into one record per CDR3 protein. This sample yields 560,000 or so distinct CDR3 sequences, of which under 60% are seen a single time; about 7.8% belongs to the top ten. The sequenced sample was peripheral blood or thyroid tissue (not recorded which). The origin of the receptors is a woman between 18 and 29 years old with Graves' hyperthyroidism.

The CDR3 DNA sequence: TGTGCCAGCAGTTCGGACAGGGGGGGTCCATCGGACGAGCAGTACTTC. Translation gives CASSSDRGGPSDEQYF. The chain joins TRBV25-1 to TRBJ2-7, with TRBD1 identical over 10 bases. Trimming removed 5 bases from V and 5 bases from J; junction bases left unmatched: 12. This CDR3 is built from 16 residues. Germline V gene data show CDR1 as MGHDK and CDR2 as SYGVNS.

This clonotype was counted many times. Here the CDR3 DNA reads TGTGCCAGCAGCGTCAACGAAGCTTTCTTT. Amino acids: CASSVNEAFF. This chain uses TRBV7-9 with TRBJ1-1; the D is unclear. The germline V and J ends were trimmed by 5 bases and 8 bases, with 6 bases remaining between them. Germline CDR1 reads SEHNR; CDR2 reads FQNEAQ (reference sequence). CDR3 length: 10 residues. Variable domain in full (rest from reference TRBV7-9 and TRBJ1-1): DTGVSQNPRHKITKRGQNVTFRCDPISEHNRLYWYRQTLGQGPEFLTYFQNEAQLEKSRLLSDRFSAERPKGSFSTLEIQRTEQGDSAMYLCASSVNEAFFGQGTRLTVV.

The gene calls are TRBV6-4 and TRBJ2-3, with D unresolved. The germline V gene has CDR1 MRHNA and CDR2 SNTAGT. V was trimmed by 4 bases and J by 0 bases, leaving 14 bases between them. There are 16 residues in the CDR3. Here the CDR3 DNA reads TGTGCCAGCAGTGCTCAACACGGACCGAGCACAGATACGCAGTATTTT. Translating gives CASSAQHGPSTDTQYF.

The gene calls are TRBV7-2 and TRBJ1-4; weak D call: TRBD1 (5 bases). CDR3 size: 12 residues. The V gene's germline CDR1 is SGHTA and CDR2 FQGNSA. Trimming removed 11 bases at V and 6 bases at J, with 13 bases between. The CDR3 reads CAWSRVHEKLFF. CDR3 in DNA: TGTGCCTGGAGCAGGGTGCATGAAAAACTGTTTTTT.